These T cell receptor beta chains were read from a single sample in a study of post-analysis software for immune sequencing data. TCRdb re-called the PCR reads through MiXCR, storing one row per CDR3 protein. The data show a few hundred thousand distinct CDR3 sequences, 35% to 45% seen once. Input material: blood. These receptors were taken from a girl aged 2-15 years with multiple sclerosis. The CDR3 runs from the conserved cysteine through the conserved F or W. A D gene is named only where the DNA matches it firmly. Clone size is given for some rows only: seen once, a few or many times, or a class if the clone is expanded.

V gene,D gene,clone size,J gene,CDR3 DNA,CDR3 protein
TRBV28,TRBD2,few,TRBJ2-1,TGTGCCAGCATTAGGACTAGCGGGAGTGTCTATGAGCAGTTCTTC,CASIRTSGSVYEQFF
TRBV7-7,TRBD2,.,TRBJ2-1,TGTGCCAGCAGCGCAAGACTAGCCGACGGCAATGAGCAGTTCTTC,CASSARLADGNEQFF
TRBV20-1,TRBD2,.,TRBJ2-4,TGCAGTGCTAGCCTCATAGCGGGAGTGGTCAAAAACATTCAGTACTTC,CSASLIAGVVKNIQYF
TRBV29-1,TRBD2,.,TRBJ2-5,TGCAGCGCCACGGGACTAGCGCCTCAAGAGACCCAGTACTTC,CSATGLAPQETQYF
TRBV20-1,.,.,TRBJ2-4,TGCAGTGCTCGAACGGCTCACAAGTTAGCCAAAAACATTCAGTACTTC,CSARTAHKLAKNIQYF
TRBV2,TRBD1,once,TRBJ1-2,TGTGCTAGCAGCGCTCAGGACAGGGATGGTGGGGGTTATGGCTACACCTTC,CASSAQDRDGGGYGYTF
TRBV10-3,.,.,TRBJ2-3,TGTACCATCAGGGGTCACGGCACAGATACGCAGTATTTT,CTIRGHGTDTQYF
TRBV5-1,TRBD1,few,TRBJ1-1,TGCGCCAGCAGCTTTACAGGGGAAGGAACTGAAGCTTTCTTT,CASSFTGEGTEAFF
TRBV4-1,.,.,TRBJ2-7,TGCGCCAGCAGCCAAGAGTCGGGGCACCTACGAGGGCAGTACTTC,CASSQESGHLRGQYF
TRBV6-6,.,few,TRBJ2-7,TGTGCCAGCAATACCGACCGGGTGGAAGAGCAGTACTTC,CASNTDRVEEQYF
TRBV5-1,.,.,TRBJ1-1,TGCGCCAGCAGCTTGGCAGTGGGGGGGAACACTGAAGCTTTCTTT,CASSLAVGGNTEAFF
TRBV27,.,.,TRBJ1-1,TGTGCCAGCAGTTTCGCCCAGGGGAACACTGAAGCTTTCTTT,CASSFAQGNTEAFF
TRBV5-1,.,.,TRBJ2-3,TGCGCCAGCAGCTTCCCCTCAGGGGCGGTGGGCACAGATACGCAGTATTTT,CASSFPSGAVGTDTQYF
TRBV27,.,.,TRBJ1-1,TGTGCCAGCAGTCCGTACAGGGTGGGAGACACTGAAGCTTTCTTT,CASSPYRVGDTEAFF
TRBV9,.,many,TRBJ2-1,TGTGCCAGCAGCGCGTTCTCGAGCTCCTACAATGAGCAGTTCTTC,CASSAFSSSYNEQFF
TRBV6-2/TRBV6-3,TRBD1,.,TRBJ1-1,TGTGCCAGCAGGTGGACAGGGGAAACTGAAGCTTTCTTT,CASRWTGETEAFF
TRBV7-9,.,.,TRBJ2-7,TGTGCCAGCAGCTTAGAACCGTTCTCCTACGAGCAGTACTTC,CASSLEPFSYEQYF
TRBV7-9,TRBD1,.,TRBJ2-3,TGTGCCAGCAGCCTGACAGGGATGAGCACGCAGTATTTT,CASSLTGMSTQYF
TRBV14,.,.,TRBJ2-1,TGTGCCAGCAGCCAGGGCCGCCTCTCCTACAATGAGCAGTTCTTC,CASSQGRLSYNEQFF
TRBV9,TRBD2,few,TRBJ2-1,TGTGCCAGCAGCCCGAGCGGGGGGGCCTACAATGAGCAGTTCTTC,CASSPSGGAYNEQFF
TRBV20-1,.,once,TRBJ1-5,TGCAGTGTGAGATGGCGGTTACTCCAAGAGACCCAGCATTTT,CSVRWRLLQETQHF
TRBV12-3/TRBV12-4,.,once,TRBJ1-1,TGTGCCAGCAGTTTAGAGGGGTGGGACACTGAAGCTTTCTTT,CASSLEGWDTEAFF
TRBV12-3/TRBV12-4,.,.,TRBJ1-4,TGTGCCAGCAGTTTGGGCGGTCAGGAAAAACTGTTTTTT,CASSLGGQEKLFF
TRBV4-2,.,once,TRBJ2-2,TGTGCCAGCAGCCAAGAAGGAAACACCGGGGAGCTGTTTTTT,CASSQEGNTGELFF
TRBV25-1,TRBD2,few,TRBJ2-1,TGTGCCAGCAGTGAGAAGGGGACTAGCGGAACCTACAATGAGCAGTTCTTC,CASSEKGTSGTYNEQFF
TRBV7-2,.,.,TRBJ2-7,TGTGCCAGCAGCGCCCGACTAGGCTTCTCCTACGAGCAGTACTTC,CASSARLGFSYEQYF
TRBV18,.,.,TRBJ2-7,TGTGCCAGCTCACCGCCGCGTAGCGATCTATACGAGCAGTACTTC,CASSPPRSDLYEQYF
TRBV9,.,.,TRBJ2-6,TGTGCCAGCAGCGTAGGTTACTTTTCTGGGGCCAACGTCCTGACTTTC,CASSVGYFSGANVLTF
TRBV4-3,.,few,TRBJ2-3,TGCGCCAGCAGCCAGTCAGCTAAGCCAGATACGCAGTATTTT,CASSQSAKPDTQYF
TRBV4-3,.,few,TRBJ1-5,TGCGCCAGCAGCCTAACCGGGGGGCCGCGTCAGCCCCAGCATTTT,CASSLTGGPRQPQHF
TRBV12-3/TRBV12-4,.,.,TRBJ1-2,TGTGCCAGCAGTCCAGACCCGTCAAGGGAGTACTACACCTTC,CASSPDPSREYYTF
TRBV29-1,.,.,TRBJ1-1,TGCAGCATTGGTGGGAACACTGAAGCTTTCTTT,CSIGGNTEAFF
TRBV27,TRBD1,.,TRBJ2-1,TGTGCCAGCAGTAGACAGGGCTATGAGCAGTTCTTC,CASSRQGYEQFF
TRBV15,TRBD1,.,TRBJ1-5,TGTGCCACCAGGAACCGTCCCGGGACAGAGCATCAGCCCCAGCATTTT,CATRNRPGTEHQPQHF
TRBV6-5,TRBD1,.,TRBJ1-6,TGTGCCAGCAGTTACTCGCCGGACAGGGATTCACCCCCCCACTTT,CASSYSPDRDSPPHF